The 19 T cell receptor beta chains in this list originate from one sample, sequenced in a study of blood T cells in healthy people across ages (dated by TCRdb to between 2014 and 2017). The method was 5' RACE. The sequencer listed for this sample is Illumina HiSeq 2500. The second PCR ran for roughly 7 to 12 cycles and used a J-beta primer mix along with a sample-barcoded 5' primer. Clones were called with MiXCR by TCRdb after fastp trimmed the public reads at Q25, and only in-frame beta chains were retained. Each record represents a unique CDR3 protein, reported with the most common genes and DNA among its rows. The sample data list roughly 680,000 distinct CDR3 sequences, and 52% of these were observed just once. The ten top clones hold approximately 15% of the sample. Sequencing was done on a sample of blood. These receptors were collected from a woman over 75 in good health.

The V and J genes are TRBV27 and TRBJ2-7; D is unclear. This CDR3 is 17 amino acids long. The V gene's germline CDR1 is MNHEY and CDR2 SMNVEV (reference sequence). Trimming removed 3 bases at V and 2 bases at J, with 20 bases between. The CDR3 nucleotides are TGTGCCAGCAGTTTCTTTAAAACCGCGTCCTCTACCTACGAGCAGTACTTC. This codes for CASSFFKTASSTYEQYF.

CDR3 in DNA: TGTGCCAGCAGCACAACGACTGAAGCTTTCTTT. Translation: CASSTTTEAFF. The chain couples TRBV6-5 to TRBJ1-1, with unresolved D. Germline V gives CDR1 MNHEY, CDR2 SVGAGI. This CDR3 is built from 11 residues. Trimming stripped 6 bases from V and 5 bases from J, with 7 bases between.

This clonotype has just a few counts. The chain links TRBV4-1 to TRBJ1-1; D not resolved. This CDR3 spans 15 amino acids. Germline CDR1 and CDR2: MGHRA and YSYEKL. The V gene lost 0 bases and the J gene lost 2 bases, with 10 bases spanning the gap. CDR3 sequence (DNA): TGCGCCAGCAGCCAAGAACGGACTTCTAACACTGAAGCTTTCTTT. Its protein is CASSQERTSNTEAFF.

The chain recombines TRBV12-3 or TRBV12-4 with TRBJ1-5; tentatively, D is TRBD1 (6 bases). This CDR3 is built from 15 residues. The V end was cut by 5 bases, the J end by 0 bases, with 11 bases between. The DNA of the CDR3 is TGTGCCAGCAGTGCTAGGGGGTTTAGCAATCAGCCCCAGCATTTT. Translation: CASSARGFSNQPQHF.

This clonotype was picked up many times. A much larger clone is a single base away; this may be a read error. The chain uses TRBV27 and TRBJ2-7; weak D call: TRBD2 (5 bases). CDR3 length equals 15 residues. Germline-derived CDR1 and CDR2 are MNHEY and SMNVEV (reference sequence). Trimming shortened V by 2 bases and J by 6 bases, and 17 bases separated the two germline ends. Here the CDR3 reads CASSLAEVGSGEQYF. In nucleotides, the CDR3 is TGTGCCAGCAGTTTAGCGGAGGTGGGGTCCGGCGAGCAGTACTTC.

The V gene is TRBV2, the J gene TRBJ2-1, with 9 bases lining up with TRBD1. Losses at the gene ends were 7 bases for V and 3 bases for J; bases not matched to a gene: 7. This CDR3 has 15 residues. CDR1 and CDR2 from the germline V gene are SNHLY and FYNNEI. CDR3 sequence: CASTHGDRDYNEQFF. For the CDR3, the DNA is TGTGCCAGCACCCATGGGGACAGGGACTACAATGAGCAGTTCTTC.

The chain carries TRBV12-3 or TRBV12-4 and TRBJ2-7, with 10 positions matching TRBD2. CDR3 length equals 14 residues. Trimming removed 10 bases from V and 7 bases from J; junction bases left unmatched: 13. CDR3 sequence (DNA): TGTGCCACCGCCGCTAGCGGGAGTACGGATGAGCAGTACTTC. It codes for CATAASGSTDEQYF.

This chain links TRBV29-1 with TRBJ2-1, with 8 bases aligning to TRBD2. The end of the DNA fits TRBJ2-7 better, so the J call may be wrong. Germline V gives CDR1 SQVTM, CDR2 ANQGSEA. There are 16 residues in the CDR3. CDR3 nucleotides: TGCAGCGGGCGGGCCAGCGGGAGTGCTTGGTACAATGAGCAGTACTTC. It is translated as CSGRASGSAWYNEQYF.

The chain is built from TRBV7-9 and TRBJ1-6; TRBD1 agrees at 7 bases. The CDR3 runs to 16 residues. Trimming removed 0 bases from V and 6 bases from J; junction bases left unmatched: 5. Germline lookup yields CDR1 SEHNR and CDR2 FQNEAQ (reference sequence). The DNA for the CDR3 is TGTGCCAGCAGCTTAGCGCGCGGGGACAGTAATTCACCCCTCCACTTT. Amino acids: CASSLARGDSNSPLHF.

CDR3 DNA sequence: TGTGCCAGCAGTTTAGAGAACCATAGGGAGACCCAGTACTTC. It yields the protein CASSLENHRETQYF. The chain couples TRBV27 to TRBJ2-5; no definite D call. Germline CDR1 and CDR2: MNHEY and SMNVEV (reference sequence). This CDR3 comprises 14 residues. V was trimmed by 2 bases and J by 5 bases, leaving 12 bases between them.

The chain uses TRBV20-1 and TRBJ1-2; D remains unclear. CDR3 length: 13 residues. Germline lookup yields CDR1 DFQATT and CDR2 SNEGSKA (reference sequence). V lost 1 base to trimming and J lost 6 bases, with 12 bases between them. In DNA form, the CDR3 reads TGCAGTGCTAGAGCCGACGGGCTCGATGGCTACACCTTC. Its protein is CSARADGLDGYTF.

The rearrangement joins TRBV5-1 to TRBJ2-7; D unresolved. The CDR3 spans 15 residues. Germline V lookup: CDR1 SGHRS, CDR2 YFSETQ. V was clipped by 1 base and J by 0 bases, with 11 bases between them. In DNA form, the CDR3 reads TGCGCCAGCAGCTTGCTCCCGCCATCCTCCTACGAGCAGTACTTC. Translated: CASSLLPPSSYEQYF. Full variable domain (missing parts from reference TRBV5-1 and TRBJ2-7): KAGVTQTPRYLIKTRGQQVTLSCSPISGHRSVSWYQQTPGQGLQFLFEYFSETQRNKGNFPGRFSGRQFSNSRSEMNVSTLELGDSALYLCASSLLPPSSYEQYFGPGTRLTVT.

V and J are TRBV29-1 and TRBJ1-1; D is uncertain. The V gene's germline CDR1 is SQVTM and CDR2 ANQGSEA. V was pared by 2 bases and J by 0 bases, with 25 bases between. This CDR3 contains 19 residues. The chain's CDR3 is CSVEWARVESDTMNTEAFF. The CDR3 DNA sequence: TGCAGCGTTGAATGGGCGAGGGTTGAAAGTGATACAATGAACACTGAAGCTTTCTTT.

This clonotype was detected many times. The chain employs TRBV20-1 and TRBJ2-7; 10 positions agree with TRBD2. In germline, CDR1 is DFQATT, CDR2 SNEGSKA (reference sequence). This CDR3 contains 14 residues. J lost 5 bases, V lost 1 base, and 5 bases had no gene match. CDR3 sequence (DNA): TGCAGTGCTAGAGGTCTAGCGGGAGACCACGAGCAGTACTTC. It is translated as CSARGLAGDHEQYF.

About this clonotype: Given a much more abundant clone one base away, this may be a read error. The rearrangement uses TRBV4-1 and TRBJ2-4, with 8 bases that match TRBD2. Germline loops: CDR1 MGHRA, CDR2 YSYEKL. The V segment lost 2 bases and the J segment 13 bases; nucleotides outside the gene matches: 16. The CDR3 totals 16 residues. CDR3 region: CASSQHGTRVGNEQYF. The CDR3 DNA is TGCGCCAGCAGCCAACACGGGACTAGGGTAGGCAATGAGCAGTACTTC.

There are a few counts of this clonotype. This chain links TRBV7-2 with TRBJ1-1, with D unresolved. The V end lost 4 bases, the J end lost 7 bases, and 13 bases lay between the germline ends. This CDR3 is 13 amino acids long. Germline assignment: CDR1 SGHTA and CDR2 FQGNSA. As DNA, the CDR3 is TGTGCCAGCAGCTCGGGAATGGTGGGTGAAGCTTTCTTT. Its protein product is CASSSGMVGEAFF.

This clonotype was counted between two and nine times. With a much larger clone just one base away, this may be a read error. The chain couples TRBV2 to TRBJ2-5; the match to TRBD2 covers 7 bases. The CDR3 contains 14 residues. Germline V gives CDR1 SNHLY, CDR2 FYNNEI. The junction had 15 bases not matched to a gene; V was cut back by 6 bases and J by 11 bases. CDR3 in DNA: TGTGCCAGCAGGGGGACTATCCCGTACAATGAGCAGTACTTC. It specifies CASRGTIPYNEQYF.

This clonotype occurred many times. V usage is TRBV28 and J usage is TRBJ2-7; 7 bases are shared with TRBD2. The junction had 8 bases not matched to a gene; V was cut back by 6 bases and J by 3 bases. CDR3 length: 14 residues. Germline loops: CDR1 MDHEN, CDR2 SYDVKM. The CDR3: CASRPGLLGYEQYF. CDR3 in DNA: TGTGCCAGCAGACCGGGACTACTTGGCTACGAGCAGTACTTC.

Points on this clonotype: This may stem from a read error, because a much larger clone lies one nucleotide away. V gene TRBV7-3 combines with J gene TRBJ2-1; D may be TRBD1 (5 bases). The DNA end lines up better with TRBJ2-7; the J call may be wrong. Germline assignment: CDR1 SGHTA and CDR2 FQGTGA. CDR3 length: 18 residues. CDR3 DNA sequence: TGTGCGAGCAGCCTACTCGGGCAGGGCGTTGGGGCCTACAATGAGCAGTACTTC. Encoded protein: CASSLLGQGVGAYNEQYF.